This T cell receptor (beta chain) was retrieved from a study of T cells in Graves' hyperthyroidism and ophthalmopathy. In the study overall: Peripheral blood specimens were obtained at initial diagnosis, prior to any treatment. General study results and limits: The model foresaw ophthalmopathy a median approximately 6.3 months prior to onset. The majority of expanded thyroid clonotypes above 0.001 also appeared in blood.

As to this clonotype: Its antigen is unknown.

What was amplified from RNA transcripts were TCR beta CDR3 regions. When the TCR CDR3 underwent first-round RT-PCR, the HTBI primer set was used. TCRdb ran MiXCR on the multiplex PCR reads and lists one entry per CDR3 protein. The profile shows some 300,000 distinct CDR3 sequences, about 14% of them singletons. Sequenced: blood. The origin of this receptor is a woman in her twenties or thirties with Graves' hyperthyroidism that later progressed to Graves' ophthalmopathy.

The CDR3 sequence is CASSRRPEVSTGELFF. CDR3 DNA: TGTGCCAGCAGCCGTCGGCCAGAGGTGAGCACCGGGGAGCTGTTTTTT. The chain uses TRBV27 and TRBJ2-2; D remains unclear. Trimming removed 6 bases at V and 4 bases at J, with 18 bases between. Germline loops: CDR1 MNHEY, CDR2 SMNVEV (reference sequence). The CDR3 consists of 16 residues.